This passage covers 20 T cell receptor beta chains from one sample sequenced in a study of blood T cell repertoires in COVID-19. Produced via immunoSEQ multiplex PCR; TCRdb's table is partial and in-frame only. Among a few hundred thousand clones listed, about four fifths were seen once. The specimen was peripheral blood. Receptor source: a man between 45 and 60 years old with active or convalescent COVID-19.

The CDR3 region is CASSLYLGGTGSGANVLTF. The CDR3 nucleotides are TGTGCCAGCAGCCTCTATCTGGGAGGGACAGGCTCTGGGGCCAACGTCCTGACTTTC. The chain links TRBV9 to TRBJ2-6; D might be TRBD1 (8 bases). This CDR3 is built from 19 residues. Trimming cost V 4 bases and J 0 bases, with 20 bases left between them. From germline, CDR1 is SGDLS and CDR2 YYNGEE.

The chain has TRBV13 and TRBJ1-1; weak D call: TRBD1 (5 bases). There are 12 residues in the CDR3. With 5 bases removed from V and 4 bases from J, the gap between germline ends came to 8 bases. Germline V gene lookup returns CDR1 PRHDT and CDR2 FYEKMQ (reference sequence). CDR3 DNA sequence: TGTGCCAGCAGCGATACAGGCACTGAAGCTTTCTTT. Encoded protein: CASSDTGTEAFF. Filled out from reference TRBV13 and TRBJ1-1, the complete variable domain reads AAGVIQSPRHLIKEKRETATLKCYPIPRHDTVYWYQQGPGQDPQFLISFYEKMQSDKGSIPDRFSAQQFSDYHSELNMSSLELGDSALYFCASSDTGTEAFFGQGTRLTVV.

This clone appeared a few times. Written as DNA, the CDR3 is TGTGCCAGCAGTCCAAAGGGGGGACAGGAGCCTACCCACGGCACAGATACGCAGTATTTT. This encodes CASSPKGGQEPTHGTDTQYF. This sequence joins TRBV6-6 and TRBJ2-3; 8 nucleotides match TRBD1. Germline CDR1 and CDR2: MNHNY and SVGAGI (reference sequence). CDR3 length: 20 amino acids. J was trimmed by 1 base and V by 5 bases; bases with no gene match: 20.

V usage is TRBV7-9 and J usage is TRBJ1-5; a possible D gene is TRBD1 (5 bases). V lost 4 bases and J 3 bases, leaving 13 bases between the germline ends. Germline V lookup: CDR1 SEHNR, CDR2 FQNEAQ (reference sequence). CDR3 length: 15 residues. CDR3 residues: CASSSGNGNNQPQHF. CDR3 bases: TGTGCCAGCAGCTCAGGGAATGGCAACAATCAGCCCCAGCATTTT.

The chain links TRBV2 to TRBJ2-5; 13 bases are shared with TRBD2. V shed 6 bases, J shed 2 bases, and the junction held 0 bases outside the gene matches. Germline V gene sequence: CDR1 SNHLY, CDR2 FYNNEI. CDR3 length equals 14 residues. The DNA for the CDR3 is TGTGCCAGCAGGGGACTAGCGGGGCAAGAGACCCAGTACTTC. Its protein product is CASRGLAGQETQYF.

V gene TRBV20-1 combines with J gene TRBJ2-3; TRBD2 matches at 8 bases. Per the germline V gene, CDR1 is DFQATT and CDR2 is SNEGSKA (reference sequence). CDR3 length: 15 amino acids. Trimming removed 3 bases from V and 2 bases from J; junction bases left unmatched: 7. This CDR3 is CSASLVAGTTDTQYF. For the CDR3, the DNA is TGCAGTGCTAGTTTGGTAGCGGGGACCACAGATACGCAGTATTTT.

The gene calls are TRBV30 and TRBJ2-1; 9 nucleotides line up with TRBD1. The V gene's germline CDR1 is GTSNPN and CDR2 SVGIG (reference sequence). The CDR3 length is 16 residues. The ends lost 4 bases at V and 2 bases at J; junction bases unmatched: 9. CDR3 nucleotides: TGTGCCTGGACGAGGTGGGGACAGGGTACCTACAATGAGCAGTTCTTC. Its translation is CAWTRWGQGTYNEQFF.

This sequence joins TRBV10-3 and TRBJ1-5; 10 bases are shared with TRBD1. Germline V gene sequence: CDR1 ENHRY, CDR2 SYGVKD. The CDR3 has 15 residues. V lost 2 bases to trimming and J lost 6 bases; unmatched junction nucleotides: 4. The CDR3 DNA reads TGTGCCATCAGTGAGGGACAGGGGGAAGGTCAGCCCCAGCATTTT. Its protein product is CAISEGQGEGQPQHF.

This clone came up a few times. The CDR3 DNA sequence: TGTGCCAGCAGCTTAAGACTAAGCTCTGGAAACACCATATATTTT. It is translated as CASSLRLSSGNTIYF. The chain combines TRBV7-6 with TRBJ1-3; no definite D call. Germline CDR1 reads SGHVS; CDR2 reads FNYEAQ. The CDR3 extends over 15 amino acids. V lost 2 bases and J lost 0, with 8 bases in between.

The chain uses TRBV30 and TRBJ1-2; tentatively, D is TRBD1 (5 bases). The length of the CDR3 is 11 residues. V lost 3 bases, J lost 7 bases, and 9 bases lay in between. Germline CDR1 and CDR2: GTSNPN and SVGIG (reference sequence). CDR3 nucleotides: TGTGCCTGGAGAGGGGAAGGTGGCTACACCTTC. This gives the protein CAWRGEGGYTF.

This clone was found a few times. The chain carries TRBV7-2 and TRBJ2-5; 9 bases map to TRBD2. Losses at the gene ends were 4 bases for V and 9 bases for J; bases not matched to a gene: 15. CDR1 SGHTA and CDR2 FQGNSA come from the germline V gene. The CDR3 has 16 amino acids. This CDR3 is CASSYALAGLTGAQYF. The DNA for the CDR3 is TGTGCCAGCAGCTATGCACTAGCGGGCCTGACGGGGGCCCAGTACTTC.

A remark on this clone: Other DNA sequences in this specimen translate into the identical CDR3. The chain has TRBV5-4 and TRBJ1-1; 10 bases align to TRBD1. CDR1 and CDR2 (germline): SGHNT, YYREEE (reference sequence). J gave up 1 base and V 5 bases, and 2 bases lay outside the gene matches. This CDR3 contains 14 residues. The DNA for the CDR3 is TGTGCCAGCAGTTGGGACAGGGGGAACACTGAAGCTTTCTTT. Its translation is CASSWDRGNTEAFF.

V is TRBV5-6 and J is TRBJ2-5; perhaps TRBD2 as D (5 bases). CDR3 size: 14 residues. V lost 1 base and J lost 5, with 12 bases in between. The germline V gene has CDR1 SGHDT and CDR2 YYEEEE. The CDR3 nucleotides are TGTGCCAGCAGCTTGCCGGGGTCGGGGGAGACCCAGTACTTC. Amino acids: CASSLPGSGETQYF.

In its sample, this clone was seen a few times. The CDR3 here is CASSQGLAGGNNEQFF. The CDR3 DNA reads TGTGCCAGCAGTCAAGGACTAGCGGGAGGAAACAATGAGCAGTTCTTC. The J gene is TRBJ2-1, the V gene TRBV6-1; 14 nucleotides match TRBD2. The CDR3 totals 16 residues. Germline V gives CDR1 MNHNS, CDR2 SASEGT. J lost 5 bases, V lost 5 bases, and 5 bases had no gene match.

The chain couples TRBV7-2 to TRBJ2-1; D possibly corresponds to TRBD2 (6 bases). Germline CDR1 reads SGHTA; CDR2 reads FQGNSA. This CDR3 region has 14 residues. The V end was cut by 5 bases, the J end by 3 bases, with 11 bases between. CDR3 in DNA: TGTGCCAGCAGCCCTAAGACTAGCTACAATGAGCAGTTCTTC. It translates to CASSPKTSYNEQFF.

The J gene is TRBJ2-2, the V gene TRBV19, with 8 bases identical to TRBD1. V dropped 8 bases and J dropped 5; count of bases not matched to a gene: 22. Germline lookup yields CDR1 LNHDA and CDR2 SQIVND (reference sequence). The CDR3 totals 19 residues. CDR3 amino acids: CASPLTVPRGPTGTGELFF. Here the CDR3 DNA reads TGTGCCAGTCCTCTCACTGTCCCCAGGGGGCCGACGGGGACCGGGGAGCTGTTTTTT.

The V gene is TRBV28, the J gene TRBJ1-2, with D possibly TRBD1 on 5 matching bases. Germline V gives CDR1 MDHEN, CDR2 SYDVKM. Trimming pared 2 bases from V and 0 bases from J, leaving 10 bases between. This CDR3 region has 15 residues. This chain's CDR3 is CASSLVQDTNYGYTF. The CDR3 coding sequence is TGTGCCAGCAGTTTAGTTCAGGACACTAACTATGGCTACACCTTC.

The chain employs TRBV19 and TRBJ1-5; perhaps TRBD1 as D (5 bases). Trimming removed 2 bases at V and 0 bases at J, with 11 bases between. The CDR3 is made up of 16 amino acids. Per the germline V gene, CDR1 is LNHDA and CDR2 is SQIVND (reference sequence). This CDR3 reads CASSIFAGNSNQPQHF. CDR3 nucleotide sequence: TGTGCCAGTAGTATATTCGCAGGGAATAGCAATCAGCCCCAGCATTTT.

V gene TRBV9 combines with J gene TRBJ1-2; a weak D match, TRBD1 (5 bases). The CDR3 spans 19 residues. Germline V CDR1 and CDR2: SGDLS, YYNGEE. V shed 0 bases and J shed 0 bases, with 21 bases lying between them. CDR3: CASSVARGGTETANYGYTF. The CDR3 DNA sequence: TGTGCCAGCAGCGTAGCAAGGGGCGGGACGGAAACAGCTAACTATGGCTACACCTTC.

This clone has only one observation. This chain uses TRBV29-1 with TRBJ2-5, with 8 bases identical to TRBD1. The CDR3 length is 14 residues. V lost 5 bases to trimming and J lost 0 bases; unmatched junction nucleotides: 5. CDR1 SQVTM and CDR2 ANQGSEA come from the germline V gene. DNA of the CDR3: TGCAGCGTTAGGGACAGGCACTACCAAGAGACCCAGTACTTC. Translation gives CSVRDRHYQETQYF.